The 29 T cell receptor beta chains in this list originate from one sample, sequenced in a study of shared clonotypes between healthy human individuals. TCRdb's copy holds only in-frame clones and misses some; the assay was immunoSEQ multiplex PCR. The sample records approximately 1,500,000 clones, roughly 96% being singletons. Sample: naive CD4+ T cells sorted from blood. Subset reported: CD45RA+ positively selected. The receptor source for this set is a man between 25 and 39 years old in good health.

V and J are TRBV4-1 and TRBJ2-3, with D maybe TRBD2 (5 bases). Germline V gene sequence: CDR1 MGHRA, CDR2 YSYEKL. V was cut by 2 bases and J by 4 bases, with 10 bases left in between. CDR3 length: 14 residues. The CDR3 sequence is CASSQFSGADTQYF. CDR3 DNA: TGCGCCAGCAGCCAATTCTCCGGGGCAGATACGCAGTATTTT.

The count of this clone is one. In DNA, the CDR3 is TGTGCCAGCAGTGTTTCCGGGACGCCCCCGAGCTATGGCTACACCTTC. It encodes CASSVSGTPPSYGYTF. The rearrangement links TRBV6-1 to TRBJ1-2, with a possible D match to TRBD1 (5 bases). Germline V gene lookup returns CDR1 MNHNS and CDR2 SASEGT. Trimming took 4 bases from V and 4 from J, leaving 19 bases between them. This CDR3 contains 16 residues.

The chain carries TRBV4-1 and TRBJ2-4; D remains unclear. Between the trimmed V and J ends, which lost 1 base and 2 bases, there was a span of 6 bases. This CDR3 is 14 amino acids long. CDR1 is MGHRA, CDR2 YSYEKL, per germline. The CDR3 here is CASSQVGPKNIQYF. Written as DNA, the CDR3 is TGCGCCAGCAGCCAAGTGGGCCCCAAAAACATTCAGTACTTC.

As concerns this clone: Other DNA sequences of this sample code for an identical CDR3. The V call is TRBV19, the J call TRBJ2-7; TRBD1 matches at 8 bases. The J segment lost 7 bases and the V segment lost 5 bases, leaving 7 bases of the junction unmatched. Germline V gives CDR1 LNHDA, CDR2 SQIVND (reference sequence). CDR3 size: 13 residues. For the CDR3, the DNA is TGTGCCAGTAGTTCAGGACAGGGCACGGAGCAGTACTTC. The encoded protein is CASSSGQGTEQYF.

The chain joins TRBV10-2 to TRBJ2-5, with 7 bases matching TRBD2. V lost 2 bases, J lost 5 bases, and 2 bases stayed unmatched. Germline lookup yields CDR1 WSHSY and CDR2 SAAADI. This CDR3 region has 13 residues. CDR3 residues: CASSEVAGETQYF. The CDR3 nucleotides are TGCGCCAGCAGTGAGGTAGCGGGTGAGACCCAGTACTTC.

In this sample, this clone turned up once. The rearrangement joins TRBV7-8 to TRBJ2-5; D is perhaps TRBD1 or TRBD2 (6 bases each). The ends were cut back, 2 bases at V and 5 bases at J, with 18 bases in the middle. Germline values: CDR1 SGHVS, CDR2 FQNEAQ. This CDR3 has 16 residues. CDR3 sequence (DNA): TGTGCCAGCAGCTTAAACGGAGGGACAATTCCGGAGACCCAGTACTTC. Encoded protein: CASSLNGGTIPETQYF. The whole variable domain, remainder taken from reference TRBV7-8 and TRBJ2-5, is GAGVSQSPRYKVAKRGQDVALRCDPISGHVSLFWYQQALGQGPEFLTYFQNEAQLDKSGLPSDRFFAERPEGSVSTLKIQRTQQEDSAVYLCASSLNGGTIPETQYFGPGTRLLVL.

The genes are TRBV28 and TRBJ2-1; the D gene is possibly TRBD1 (6 bases). Germline V gene sequence: CDR1 MDHEN, CDR2 SYDVKM. The CDR3 has 13 amino acids. V gave up 4 bases and J gave up 2 bases, with 6 bases separating them. The CDR3 is CASSWDTYNEQFF. The CDR3 region has the DNA TGTGCCAGCAGTTGGGACACCTACAATGAGCAGTTCTTC.

The V gene is TRBV7-6, the J gene TRBJ1-5; the D gene is possibly TRBD1 (6 bases). V was clipped by 5 bases and J by 5 bases, with 16 bases between them. From germline, CDR1 is SGHVS and CDR2 FNYEAQ. CDR3 length: 15 amino acids. CDR3 sequence: CASSRTGFGDQPQHF. The CDR3 DNA reads TGTGCCAGCAGCCGTACAGGGTTTGGCGATCAGCCCCAGCATTTT.

The V call is TRBV7-8, the J call TRBJ2-1; D could derive from TRBD1 or TRBD2 (5 bases each). Trimming took 5 bases from V and 4 from J, leaving 18 bases between them. Per the germline V gene, CDR1 is SGHVS and CDR2 is FQNEAQ. The CDR3 extends over 16 amino acids. The CDR3 nucleotides are TGTGCCAGCAGCCCCTTTATGGGGGAGAGATACAATGAGCAGTTCTTC. Its protein product is CASSPFMGERYNEQFF.

This clone was seen just once. The chain has TRBV7-3 and TRBJ2-3; D ambiguous. Trimming removed 5 bases at V and 2 bases at J, with 8 bases between. This CDR3 has 13 residues. The V gene's germline CDR1 is SGHTA and CDR2 FQGTGA. The CDR3, as DNA: TGTGCCAGCAGCGTGAAGAACACAGATACGCAGTATTTT. This encodes CASSVKNTDTQYF.

V is TRBV4-3 and J is TRBJ1-2, with D perhaps matching TRBD1 (5 bases). V dropped 1 base and J dropped 2 bases, with 8 bases sitting between them. The CDR3 length is 14 residues. Germline V gene data show CDR1 as LGHNA and CDR2 as YSLEER. The CDR3 nucleotides read TGCGCCAGCAGCCAAGGGGGCCGGAACTATGGCTACACCTTC. Protein product: CASSQGGRNYGYTF.

The CDR3 sequence: CASSPPRQGNEQYF. The CDR3 nucleotides read TGTGCCAGCTCACCACCGAGACAGGGTAACGAGCAGTACTTC. The chain combines TRBV18 with TRBJ2-7, with TRBD1 matching 7 bases. This CDR3 comprises 14 residues. V gave up 0 bases and J gave up 5 bases; unmatched junction bases: 4. Germline CDR1 is KGHSH and CDR2 is LQKENI.

For this clone: This sample also contains other DNA sequences that code for the same CDR3. The genes are TRBV19 and TRBJ1-5; 7 bases fit TRBD1. Germline lookup yields CDR1 LNHDA and CDR2 SQIVND (reference sequence). Losses at the gene ends were 6 bases for V and 6 bases for J; bases not matched to a gene: 8. The CDR3 length is 14 residues. Here the CDR3 DNA reads TGTGCCAGTAGCACCAACAGGGGCAGTCAGCCCCAGCATTTT. This codes for CASSTNRGSQPQHF.

The chain has TRBV7-2 and TRBJ2-1; D unclear. Trimming shortened V by 3 bases and J by 4 bases, and 10 bases separated the two germline ends. This CDR3 comprises 14 residues. Per germline, CDR1 SGHTA and CDR2 FQGNSA. The CDR3 here is CASSLMLRYNEQFF. The CDR3, as DNA: TGTGCCAGCAGCTTGATGTTGCGGTACAATGAGCAGTTCTTC.

The rearrangement links TRBV7-9 to TRBJ1-1; 8 bases map to TRBD1. The V gene's germline CDR1 is SEHNR and CDR2 FQNEAQ (reference sequence). The CDR3 has 13 amino acids. V was pared by 6 bases and J by 14 bases, with 14 bases of the junction left unmatched. CDR3: CASRERQGATWFF. Here the CDR3 DNA reads TGTGCCAGCAGGGAACGGCAGGGGGCTACGTGGTTCTTT. Looking up the rest from reference TRBV7-9 and TRBJ1-1 gives the full variable domain: DTGVSQNPRHKITKRGQNVTFRCDPISEHNRLYWYRQTLGQGPEFLTYFQNEAQLEKSRLLSDRFSAERPKGSFSTLEIQRTEQGDSAMYLCASRERQGATWFFGQGTRLTVV.

The chain uses TRBV10-3 and TRBJ2-1, with 11 bases identical to TRBD2. CDR1 and CDR2 (germline): ENHRY, SYGVKD. CDR3 length: 14 amino acids. The V gene end was trimmed by 5 bases and the J gene end by 7 bases; junction bases not matched to a gene: 4. The CDR3 region is CAISPGLAVNEQFF. CDR3 bases: TGTGCCATCAGTCCGGGACTAGCGGTTAATGAGCAGTTCTTC.

As to this clone: The identical CDR3 is also encoded by other nucleotide sequences in the sample. The CDR3 sequence is CASSVAGVGYNEQFF. The CDR3 DNA reads as TGTGCCAGCAGCGTAGCTGGGGTAGGTTACAATGAGCAGTTCTTC. The chain links TRBV9 to TRBJ2-1, with D hard to call. V lost 0 bases to trimming and J lost 4 bases, with 11 bases between them. Germline V lookup: CDR1 SGDLS, CDR2 YYNGEE. CDR3 length equals 15 residues.

This chain connects TRBV27 to TRBJ1-1; 8 bases are a match to TRBD1. The CDR3 has 14 residues. In germline, CDR1 is MNHEY, CDR2 SMNVEV (reference sequence). V lost 6 bases, J lost 6 bases, and 9 bases stayed unmatched. CDR3 DNA: TGTGCCAGCAGACCAGGGGGCTGGGCGCCTGAAGCTTTCTTT. Its translation: CASRPGGWAPEAFF.

The V and J genes are TRBV9 and TRBJ2-1, with TRBD2 matching over 7 bases. This CDR3 is built from 16 residues. In germline, CDR1 is SGDLS, CDR2 YYNGEE. V trimming: 2 bases; J trimming: 7 bases; junction bases outside the gene matches: 12. The CDR3 is CASSVTAGVGRNEQFF. The CDR3, as DNA: TGTGCCAGCAGCGTCACGGCGGGAGTGGGTCGGAATGAGCAGTTCTTC.

The rearrangement uses TRBV19 and TRBJ2-3; the D gene is possibly TRBD2 (6 bases). This CDR3 is 14 amino acids long. Germline CDR1 LNHDA, CDR2 SQIVND (reference sequence). Trimming took off 7 bases at V and 0 bases at J, with 11 bases between the two ends. CDR3 residues: CASTREPSTDTQYF. The CDR3 region has the DNA TGTGCCAGTACCCGGGAGCCGAGCACAGATACGCAGTATTTT.

The rearrangement joins TRBV18 to TRBJ1-3, with D maybe TRBD1 (6 bases). Germline V gives CDR1 KGHSH, CDR2 LQKENI. CDR3 length: 15 amino acids. V lost 2 bases to trimming and J lost 2 bases, with 10 bases between them. The CDR3, as DNA: TGTGCCAGCTCACCAGCAGGGGCGCCTGGAAACACCATATATTTT. This gives the protein CASSPAGAPGNTIYF.

Here the CDR3 DNA reads TGTGCCAGCAGCGTCCTGGACAGGGGAAACACCATATATTTT. Translation gives CASSVLDRGNTIYF. The V gene is TRBV9, the J gene TRBJ1-3; 7 bases are shared with TRBD1. V lost 2 bases, J lost 4 bases, and 3 bases stayed unmatched. This CDR3 has 14 amino acids. Germline CDR1 is SGDLS and CDR2 is YYNGEE.

The rearrangement joins TRBV10-3 to TRBJ2-5, with TRBD2 matching over 13 bases. Germline CDR1 and CDR2: ENHRY and SYGVKD. CDR3 length equals 15 residues. V was pared by 6 bases and J by 3 bases, with 4 bases of the junction left unmatched. CDR3 loop: CAISPLAGGKETQYF. The CDR3 DNA sequence: TGTGCCATCAGCCCACTAGCGGGAGGGAAAGAGACCCAGTACTTC.

The chain has TRBV2 and TRBJ2-7, with TRBD1 matching over 7 bases. Germline lookup yields CDR1 SNHLY and CDR2 FYNNEI. With V trimmed by 3 bases and J by 1 base, 6 bases remained unmatched. The CDR3 is made up of 15 amino acids. The CDR3 sequence: CASSDSGQSSYEQYF. The CDR3 DNA sequence: TGTGCCAGCAGTGATTCGGGACAGTCTTCCTACGAGCAGTACTTC.

V gene TRBV5-1 combines with J gene TRBJ1-5, with D perhaps matching TRBD1 (5 bases). From germline, CDR1 is SGHRS and CDR2 YFSETQ. Deletions cut 0 bases from V and 7 bases from J, with 14 bases between. This CDR3 comprises 15 residues. The DNA of the CDR3 is TGCGCCAGCAGCTTGGCCGGGGGATCGGACCAGCCCCAGCATTTT. The encoded protein is CASSLAGGSDQPQHF.

The V gene is TRBV10-3, the J gene TRBJ2-7; D is uncertain. With 8 bases removed from V and 2 bases from J, the gap between germline ends came to 16 bases. CDR3 length equals 14 residues. Germline CDR1 is ENHRY and CDR2 is SYGVKD. The CDR3 bases are TGTGCCATCGCGGTTGACGCTCTGACCTACGAGCAGTACTTC. Translation: CAIAVDALTYEQYF.

This chain joins TRBV10-3 and TRBJ2-1; 9 bases map to TRBD2. Germline-derived CDR1 and CDR2 are ENHRY and SYGVKD. The J segment lost 4 bases and the V segment lost 0 bases, leaving 7 bases of the junction unmatched. This CDR3 spans 17 amino acids. Here the CDR3 reads CAISESTSGRSYNEQFF. In DNA form, the CDR3 reads TGTGCCATCAGTGAGTCGACTAGCGGTCGTTCTTACAATGAGCAGTTCTTC.

V is TRBV25-1 and J is TRBJ1-5; TRBD1 might be the D (5 bases). Trimming pared 5 bases from V and 6 bases from J, leaving 14 bases between. The CDR3 runs 14 residues. CDR1 is MGHDK, CDR2 SYGVNS, per germline. CDR3 protein: CASSPTQGFQPQHF. CDR3 coding DNA: TGTGCCAGCAGTCCCACCCAGGGCTTTCAGCCCCAGCATTTT.

The V call is TRBV6-1, the J call TRBJ1-2; D gene uncertain. Trimming stripped 7 bases from V and 5 bases from J, with 20 bases between. Per germline, CDR1 MNHNS and CDR2 SASEGT. The CDR3 sequence is 15 residues long. CDR3 amino acids: CASTEVPELGYGYTF. As DNA, the CDR3 is TGTGCCAGCACCGAGGTACCCGAGCTAGGTTATGGCTACACCTTC.